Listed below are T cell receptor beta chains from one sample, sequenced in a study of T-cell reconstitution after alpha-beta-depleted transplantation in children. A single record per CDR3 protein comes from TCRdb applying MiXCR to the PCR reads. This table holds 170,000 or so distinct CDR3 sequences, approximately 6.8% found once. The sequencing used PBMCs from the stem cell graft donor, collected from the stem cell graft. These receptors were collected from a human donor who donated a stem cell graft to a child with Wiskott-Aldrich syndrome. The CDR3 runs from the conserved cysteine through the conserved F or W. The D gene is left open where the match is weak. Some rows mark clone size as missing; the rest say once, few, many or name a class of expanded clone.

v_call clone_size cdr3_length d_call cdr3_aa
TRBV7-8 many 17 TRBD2 CASSFRGGRSWPDTQYF
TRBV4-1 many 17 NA CASSQDSQTERKETQYF
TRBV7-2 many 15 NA CASSYGPSSTNEQFF
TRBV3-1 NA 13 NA CAISQYITNEQYF
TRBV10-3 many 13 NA CAVKQENYNEQFF
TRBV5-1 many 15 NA CASSPREAIQETQYF
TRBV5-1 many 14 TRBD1 CASSPRQGTWGYTF
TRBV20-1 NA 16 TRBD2 CCARDPSRGGHETQYF
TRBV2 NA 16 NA CASSEARASSYNEQFF
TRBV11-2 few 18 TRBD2 CASSLIRGLAGTVKTQYF
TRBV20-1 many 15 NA CSARGTGNLNSPLHF
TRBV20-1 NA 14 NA CSASRLAFRNEQFF
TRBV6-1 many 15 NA CASSRTPGPQETQYF
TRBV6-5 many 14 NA CASRLDWNTDTQYF
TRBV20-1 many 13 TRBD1 CSARVQGAQPQHF
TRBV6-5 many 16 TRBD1 CASSYSGQGAGQPQHF
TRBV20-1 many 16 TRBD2 CSASGLAGGSKNIQYF